The subject of this entry is one TCR beta chain. Its antigen is still unknown. One base away there is no much larger clone; base qualities are not given. This sample was taken from a study of cytomegalovirus exposure and HLA in healthy donors (dated by TCRdb to about 2017). In the study overall: An earlier analysis of about 530 of the donors reported about 260 Gb of sequence data and 95 million to 130 million unique TCR beta sequences obtained from roughly 170 million T cells. An early release covering over 500 HLA-typed donors comprised 250 to 350 gigabases of sequencing data and around 86 million unique TCR sequences. The genetic ancestry cluster associated with self-reported Caucasian donors included 81% of the roughly 400 genotyped donors. The study aimed to test whether cataloging public T cell receptors could reveal signatures of past pathogen exposure. The study used immunosequencing to profile the T cell repertoires of 666 subjects and linked those repertoires to cytomegalovirus serostatus. A separate validation cohort of 100 to 150 different subjects was used in addition to the 666-subject first cohort. High-throughput TCR immunosequencing, statistical association of individual TCRs with disease status, and machine learning were combined to predict cytomegalovirus infection status. A later analysis re-analyzed previously published TCR beta repertoires from roughly 600 donors and added high-resolution HLA genotyping to study TCR occurrence patterns. In the later analysis, no new phenotypic data were used to find candidate immune exposures; instead, reliance was placed on TCR beta sequences and their occurrence across donors. An earlier analysis of roughly 600 of the donors used high-throughput TCR beta sequencing to judge whether each TCR beta V gene segment behaved as functional or pseudogenic. Donor age, sex, ethnicity and CMV serostatus were compiled together with the repertoire data. A later genetic analysis took genome-wide SNP genotypes for about three fifths of the 666 donors and used that subset as a discovery cohort. Every repertoire in the discovery cohort had been generated on one and the same sequencing platform. Class I and class II HLA loci were covered by the typing at four-digit resolution. The number of typed donors differed by locus: 629-630 for A, B, C, DRB1 and DQB1; approximately 520 for DQA1; roughly 600 for DPA1; and about 470 for DPB1. A handful of DR-DQ haplotypes were handled as single units for association and clustering because linkage in the cohort was strong. On average, roughly 240,000 unique TCR beta nucleotide sequences were sequenced per donor among roughly 430 genotyped donors of the cohort, with roughly 20% of those sequences being non-productive. Study-wide conclusions, independent of this receptor: The authors suggested that the approach could potentially be generalized to other disease states and immunological phenotypes. A later analysis found that HLA-associated TCR beta chains were more clonally expanded and had lower generation probabilities than equally common non-associated chains. About 15 rarely observed V segments, including chromosome 9 orphons, were excluded from the earlier analysis of approximately 500 of the donors because counts were too low. In both the original and validation cohorts, the classifier was reported to diagnose cytomegalovirus status with high specificity and sensitivity. Linkage disequilibrium might explain the correlated functional status among segregating V segments, but an unknown experimental factor could not be excluded. A later genetic analysis associated a missense DCLRE1C variant with V-gene and J-gene trimming of TCR beta chains, and an independent cohort replicated the association. In a later analysis, most CMV-associated TCR beta chains were found to appear HLA-restricted, with HLA associations seemingly driven largely by CMV exposure. According to a later genetic analysis, donors in an Asian-associated ancestry cluster had fewer N-insertions in productive TCRs than the roughly 670-donor mean. Presence/absence analyses assumed roughly uniform sequencing depth across donors, an assumption that may not hold. The cohort was sequenced for TCR beta chains only, and without alpha or paired-chain data the features that could be detected were limited. Three of the identified cytomegalovirus-associated TCR beta chains were confirmed in vitro to be specific for cytomegalovirus antigens. HLA typing was unavailable for some donors at each locus, so association tests used only the typed subset. According to a later analysis, TCR association rates differed among HLA loci, with DRB1 alleles showing the most associated TCRs and HLA-C alleles showing the fewest. Broadly in line with IMGT annotations, most TCR beta V segments showed up in productive rearrangements about 90% or about 30% of the time in an earlier analysis of approximately 600 of the donors. A cluster of highly shared sequence variants was judged likely to be a technical artifact of the sequencing pipeline. CMV serostatus was the only immune exposure information available for the cohort. A further reported finding was that TCR beta sequences accurately predicted the HLA-A and HLA-B alleles for most subjects in the first cohort. When HLA alleles, especially DR and DQ, strongly co-occurred, attributing TCR associations to individual alleles was difficult. A total of 150 to 200 TCR beta chains were listed by the study as associated with cytomegalovirus. According to a later analysis, parvovirus B19, influenza, CMV and Epstein-Barr virus appeared linked to several top co-occurrence clusters. Across donors, most TCR sequences were observed very rarely, whereas some public TCRs were present in many individuals. At a false discovery rate of 0.05, a later analysis linked around 15,000 TCR beta sequences to specific HLA alleles.

The library was produced with the immunoSEQ multiplex PCR assay. For the multiplex PCR, a mixture combining 60 forward primers for TCR Vbeta segments and 13 reverse primers for TCR Jbeta segments was used. Amplification of the CDR3 region of rearranged TCR beta genes was performed with a multiplex PCR assay on genomic DNA. Amplified TCR beta libraries were sequenced as 87-base-pair reads on the Illumina HiSeq System. On the authors' methods: A later analysis tallied around 82 million unique TCR beta chains across the 700 or so repertoires, and about 10 million of those chains were shared by two or more donors. A nearest-neighbor algorithm error-corrected the raw reads and collapsed the reads into unique sequences, merging closely related sequences to remove PCR and sequencing errors. V, D and J gene segments were assigned by aligning CDR3 sequences to IMGT reference sequences. For a sequence to be retained, a match of at least six nucleotides was required to both a V gene segment and a J gene segment. A rearrangement was called productive if the CDR3 had no stop codons and remained in frame with V and J, and every other rearrangement was called non-productive. CDR3 was defined according to IMGT convention as the region running from the second conserved V-encoded cysteine to the conserved J-encoded phenylalanine. The earlier analysis of 550 to 650 of the donors excluded any sequence lacking an unambiguous match to a single V gene segment. In an earlier analysis of approximately 560 of the donors, a V segment was called functional when productive rearrangements were above 56.7%, and segregating when the standard deviation between donors exceeded 5%. A statistical classification framework was built to diagnose cytomegalovirus status from the catalog of TCR beta chain sequences. V and J gene assignment, in a later analysis, came from comparing TCR nucleotide sequences with IMGT/GENE-DB human TR gene sequences. The TCRdist pipeline was used in a later analysis to assign CDR3 sequences and most-parsimonious VDJ recombination scenarios. A later analysis defined each TCR beta chain by its CDR3 amino acid sequence plus V-gene family, and excluded reads lacking a unique V-gene family. To address suspected cross-contamination and a sequencing artifact, a later analysis removed several hundred highly shared, low-generation-probability nucleotide sequences. A later analysis calculated a clonal expansion index for each public chain from normalized within-repertoire ranks of inferred template counts. Generation probabilities in a later analysis came from a VDJ recombination model fitted to out-of-frame rearrangements, and those results were checked against IGoR. A later analysis scored TCR-TCR, TCR-HLA and TCR-CMV co-occurrence with hypergeometric tests, applying a repertoire-size bias correction to TCR pairs. False discovery rates were estimated in a later analysis by permuting HLA or CMV assignments 20 times. In a later analysis, co-occurring TCRs were grouped with DBSCAN, and TCRdist sequence similarity was added when clustering was performed within HLA-allele-positive subsets. Co-occurrence clustering excluded repertoires with fewer than 30,000 or more than 120,000 public chains, plus five with anomalous nucleotide sharing. The source is immuneACCESS, and TCRdb retained only in-frame sequences with V and J called. Part of the clones is not carried over; for the studies checked, unresolved V genes explain less than half of this, and the remainder is unexplained. V, J and clone size are those of that table, while D and trimming were read from the DNA. This sample lists 110,000 or so clones; roughly 72% were detected once. Clones ranked in the top ten supply 3.5% to 5% of the sample.

The cohort comprised more than 550 healthy bone marrow donors. At the time of sampling, every cohort member was nominally healthy, though immune exposures that went unrecorded were likely present. The donor was CMV seropositive and belonged to the group of 250 to 300 seropositive cohort members. A peripheral blood sample was provided by each donor, and peripheral blood mononuclear cells were used for TCR beta sequencing. Genomic DNA was extracted from the blood cell samples with the Qiagen DNeasy Blood Extraction Kit. Input material: PBMCs. The clonotype comes from a woman in her 40s in good health and CMV-seropositive.

The DNA sequence is TGTGCCAGCAGCGTAGGGGGAGGGAAATCTAACTATGGCTACACCTTC. This translates into CASSVGGGKSNYGYTF. The sequence is built from TRBV9 and TRBJ1-2, with no reliable assignment of the D segment. The germline V gene specifies SGDLS as CDR1 and YYNGEE as CDR2. V is cut by 0 bases and J by 0 bases, and the space between the germline ends is 12 bases. The CDR3, cysteine through phenylalanine, is 16 amino acids long. Of the read, only the CDR3 DNA is kept; its 48 bases are in frame from base 1.